This entry lists 15 T cell receptor beta chains sequenced from one sample in a study of T cells in Graves' hyperthyroidism and ophthalmopathy. RNA transcripts gave rise to amplified TCR beta CDR3 regions. TCR CDR3 underwent first-round RT-PCR with the HTBI primer set. A single record per CDR3 protein comes from TCRdb applying MiXCR to the multiplex PCR reads. The sample has around 400,000 distinct CDR3 sequences, approximately 13% seen once. Sequencing input: blood. The receptors derive from a young woman with Graves' hyperthyroidism.

The V gene is TRBV6-1, the J gene TRBJ2-7, with D perhaps being TRBD1 or TRBD2 (5 bases each). The CDR3 spans 19 residues. With 6 bases removed from V and 4 bases from J, the gap between germline ends came to 31 bases. Looked up from germline, CDR1 is MNHNS and CDR2 is SASEGT. This chain's CDR3 is CASSSRKTQGGQLPYEQYF. CDR3 bases: TGTGCCAGCAGCTCGAGAAAGACCCAGGGCGGGCAGTTGCCTTACGAGCAGTACTTC.

This clonotype was counted ten times or more. The rearrangement uses TRBV11-3 and TRBJ2-2; no definite D call. Between the trimmed V and J ends, which lost 0 bases and 4 bases, there was a span of 9 bases. Looked up from germline, CDR1 is SGHNT and CDR2 is YENEEA. CDR3 length equals 15 residues. This CDR3 reads CASSLEYSSTGELFF. CDR3 DNA sequence: TGTGCCAGCAGCTTAGAGTACAGTAGCACCGGGGAGCTGTTTTTT.

This rearrangement joins TRBV19 to TRBJ2-1, with 10 bases fitting TRBD2. Germline CDR1 reads LNHDA; CDR2 reads SQIVND (reference sequence). V shed 4 bases and J 2 bases; nucleotides not matched to a gene: 14. The CDR3 contains 19 residues. The CDR3 is CASSTRHLTSGVTYNEQFF. The DNA for the CDR3 is TGTGCCAGTAGTACCCGCCACCTCACTAGCGGGGTTACCTACAATGAGCAGTTCTTC.

On this clonotype itself: A read error may explain this, as a much larger clone is one base away. The chain carries TRBV7-2 and TRBJ1-1; possibly TRBD1 for D (5 bases). This CDR3 has 17 amino acids. The germline V and J ends were trimmed by 8 bases and 6 bases, with 28 bases remaining between them. The germline CDR1 and CDR2 sequences are SGHTA and FQGNSA. The CDR3 reads CASRDPRQGKEWAEAFF. The CDR3 nucleotides read TGTGCCAGCCGCGACCCCCGTCAGGGTAAAGAATGGGCTGAAGCTTTCTTT.

The chain is built from TRBV14 and TRBJ1-4; D is uncertain. The CDR3 sequence is 16 residues long. The germline V gene encodes CDR1 SGHDN and CDR2 FVKESK. The ends were cut back, 2 bases at V and 4 bases at J, with 14 bases in the middle. CDR3 protein: CASSQTGPVFNEKLFF. In DNA form, the CDR3 reads TGTGCCAGCAGCCAAACTGGCCCCGTCTTTAATGAAAAACTGTTTTTT.

Only a few counts were recorded for this clonotype. The V and J genes are TRBV19 and TRBJ1-1; D uncertain. CDR1 is LNHDA, CDR2 SQIVND, per germline (reference sequence). The CDR3 is 13 amino acids. V lost 3 bases, J lost 3 bases, and 8 bases lay in between. CDR3 DNA sequence: TGTGCCAGTAGTATCGCCGGGTACACTGAAGCTTTCTTT. The encoded protein is CASSIAGYTEAFF.

This clonotype was observed a few times. This chain uses TRBV9 with TRBJ1-1; D is unclear. V was shortened by 4 bases and J by 0 bases, with 13 bases between the two germline ends. There are 15 residues in the CDR3. CDR1 and CDR2 from the germline V gene are SGDLS and YYNGEE. The CDR3 sequence is CASSTSQGMNTEAFF. The DNA of the CDR3 is TGTGCCAGCAGCACCTCCCAAGGCATGAACACTGAAGCTTTCTTT. The entire variable domain, with the rest obtained from reference TRBV9 and TRBJ1-1, is as follows: DSGVTQTPKHLITATGQRVTLRCSPRSGDLSVYWYQQSLDQGLQFLIQYYNGEERAKGNILERFSAQQFPDLHSELNLSSLELGDSALYFCASSTSQGMNTEAFFGQGTRLTVV.

This clonotype was observed at least ten times. The rearrangement joins TRBV6-2 or TRBV6-3 to TRBJ1-5; no clear D gene. V lost 0 bases, J lost 2 bases, and 8 bases lay in between. Germline values: CDR1 MNHEY, CDR2 SVGEGT. This CDR3 has 15 amino acids. The CDR3 nucleotides read TGTGCCAGCAGTTACTCCTACCACGGCAATCAGCCCCAGCATTTT. It specifies CASSYSYHGNQPQHF.

This clonotype came up once. An end of the junction does not agree with germline; a read error may underlie this. This chain connects TRBV28 to TRBJ1-1; weak D call: TRBD1 (5 bases). Germline assignment: CDR1 MDHEN and CDR2 SYDVKM. The CDR3 extends over 14 amino acids. The CDR3 is CASIGGEMKTEASF. The CDR3 nucleotides read TGTGCCAGCATCGGGGGGGAGATGAAGACTGAAGCCTCCTTT.

This clonotype was detected many times. V gene TRBV7-8 combines with J gene TRBJ1-1; D is uncertain. Germline V lookup: CDR1 SGHVS, CDR2 FQNEAQ. V was trimmed by 0 bases and J by 1 base, leaving 9 bases between them. This CDR3 region has 15 residues. Here the CDR3 DNA reads TGTGCCAGCAGCTTAGCGGTCGGCGCGAACACTGAAGCTTTCTTT. It yields the protein CASSLAVGANTEAFF. The complete variable domain, with remaining parts taken from reference TRBV7-8 and TRBJ1-1, reads GAGVSQSPRYKVAKRGQDVALRCDPISGHVSLFWYQQALGQGPEFLTYFQNEAQLDKSGLPSDRFFAERPEGSVSTLKIQRTQQEDSAVYLCASSLAVGANTEAFFGQGTRLTVV.

Ten or more counts support this clonotype. The chain carries TRBV6-8 and TRBJ1-5; tentatively, D is TRBD1 (5 bases). The CDR3 covers 17 residues. V gave up 0 bases and J gave up 3 bases, with 15 bases separating them. The V gene's germline CDR1 is MNHGY and CDR2 SAAAGT. The CDR3 DNA reads as TGTGCCAGCAGTTACTCACGCCAAAAGGGGAACAATCAGCCCCAGCATTTT. Its protein is CASSYSRQKGNNQPQHF.

The V call is TRBV4-1, the J call TRBJ2-2; D may be TRBD1 (5 bases). CDR1 is MGHRA and CDR2 is YSYEKL in the germline V gene. The ends were cut back, 4 bases at V and 0 bases at J, with 9 bases in the middle. The CDR3 has 15 residues. CDR3 DNA: TGCGCCAGCAGCCGGGCAGGGACGAACACCGGGGAGCTGTTTTTT. Its protein is CASSRAGTNTGELFF.

This clonotype was recorded many times. This rearrangement joins TRBV29-1 to TRBJ2-1; D ambiguous. Germline values: CDR1 SQVTM, CDR2 ANQGSEA. CDR3 length: 13 amino acids. Trimming took off 4 bases at V and 2 bases at J, with 9 bases between the two ends. The CDR3: CSVAITTYNEQFF. The CDR3 region has the DNA TGCAGCGTTGCGATTACCACCTACAATGAGCAGTTCTTC.

The table lists this clonotype with many counts. This chain joins TRBV2 and TRBJ2-1, with D possibly TRBD2 on 6 matching bases. The CDR3 contains 15 residues. Looked up from germline, CDR1 is SNHLY and CDR2 is FYNNEI. Trimming removed 11 bases at V and 0 bases at J, with 17 bases between. This CDR3 is CACHWGDSSYNEQFF. In DNA, the CDR3 is TGTGCCTGTCACTGGGGGGATAGCTCCTACAATGAGCAGTTCTTC.

This clonotype showed up many times. The chain is built from TRBV5-1 and TRBJ2-2; the match to TRBD2 covers 7 bases. Germline V lookup: CDR1 SGHRS, CDR2 YFSETQ. Trimming cost V 4 bases and J 5 bases; bases outside gene matches: 17. This CDR3 is built from 18 residues. Here the CDR3 reads CASSTSRGRPWYTGELFF. The CDR3 nucleotides are TGCGCCAGCAGCACCTCCCGCGGGAGACCCTGGTATACCGGGGAGCTGTTTTTT.